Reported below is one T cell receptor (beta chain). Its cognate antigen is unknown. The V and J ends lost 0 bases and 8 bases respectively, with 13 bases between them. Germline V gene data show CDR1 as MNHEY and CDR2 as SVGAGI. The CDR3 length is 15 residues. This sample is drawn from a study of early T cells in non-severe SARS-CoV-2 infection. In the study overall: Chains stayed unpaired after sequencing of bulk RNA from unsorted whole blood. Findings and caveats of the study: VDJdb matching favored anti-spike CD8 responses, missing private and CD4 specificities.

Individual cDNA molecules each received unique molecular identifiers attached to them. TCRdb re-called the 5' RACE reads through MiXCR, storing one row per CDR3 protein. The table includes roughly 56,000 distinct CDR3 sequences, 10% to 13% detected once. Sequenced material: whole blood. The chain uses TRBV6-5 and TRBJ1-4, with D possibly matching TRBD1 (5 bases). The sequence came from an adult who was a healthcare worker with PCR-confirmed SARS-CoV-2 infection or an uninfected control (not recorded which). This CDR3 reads CASSYSSGGGEKLFF. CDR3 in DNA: TGTGCCAGCAGTTACTCGTCTGGGGGTGGCGAAAAACTGTTTTTT.